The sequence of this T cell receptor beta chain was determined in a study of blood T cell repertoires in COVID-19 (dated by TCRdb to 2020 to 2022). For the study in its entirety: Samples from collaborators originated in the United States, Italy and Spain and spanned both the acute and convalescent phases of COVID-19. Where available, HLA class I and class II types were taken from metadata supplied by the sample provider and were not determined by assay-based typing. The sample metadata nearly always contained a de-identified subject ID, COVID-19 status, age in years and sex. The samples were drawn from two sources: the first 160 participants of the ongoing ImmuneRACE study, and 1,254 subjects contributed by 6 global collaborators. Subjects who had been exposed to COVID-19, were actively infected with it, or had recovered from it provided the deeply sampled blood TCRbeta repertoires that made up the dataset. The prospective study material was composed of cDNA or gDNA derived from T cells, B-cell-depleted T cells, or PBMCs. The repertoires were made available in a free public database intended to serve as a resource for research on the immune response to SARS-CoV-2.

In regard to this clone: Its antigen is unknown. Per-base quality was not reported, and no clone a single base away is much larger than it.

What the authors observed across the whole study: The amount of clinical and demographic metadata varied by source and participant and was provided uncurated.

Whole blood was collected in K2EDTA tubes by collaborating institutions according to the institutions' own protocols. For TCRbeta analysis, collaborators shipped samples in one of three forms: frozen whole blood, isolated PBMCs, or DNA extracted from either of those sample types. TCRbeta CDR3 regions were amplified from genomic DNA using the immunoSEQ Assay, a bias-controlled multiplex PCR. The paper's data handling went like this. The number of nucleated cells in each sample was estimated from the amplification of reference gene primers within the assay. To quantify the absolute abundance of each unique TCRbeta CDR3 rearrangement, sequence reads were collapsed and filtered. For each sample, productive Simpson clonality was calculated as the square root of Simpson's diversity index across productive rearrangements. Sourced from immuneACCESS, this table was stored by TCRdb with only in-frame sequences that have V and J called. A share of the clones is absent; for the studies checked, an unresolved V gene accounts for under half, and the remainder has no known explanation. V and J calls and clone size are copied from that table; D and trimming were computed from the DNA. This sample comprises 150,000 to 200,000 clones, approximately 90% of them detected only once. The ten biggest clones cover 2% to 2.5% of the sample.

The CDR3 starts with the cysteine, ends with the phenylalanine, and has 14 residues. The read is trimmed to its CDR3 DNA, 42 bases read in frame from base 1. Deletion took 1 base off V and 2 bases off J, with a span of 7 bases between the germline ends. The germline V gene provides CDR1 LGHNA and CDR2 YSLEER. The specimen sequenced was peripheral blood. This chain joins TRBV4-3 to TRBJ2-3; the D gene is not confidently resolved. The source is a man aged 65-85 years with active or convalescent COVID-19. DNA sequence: TGCGCCAGCAGCCAAGCCTCTCCCACAGATACGCAGTATTTT. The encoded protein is CASSQASPTDTQYF.